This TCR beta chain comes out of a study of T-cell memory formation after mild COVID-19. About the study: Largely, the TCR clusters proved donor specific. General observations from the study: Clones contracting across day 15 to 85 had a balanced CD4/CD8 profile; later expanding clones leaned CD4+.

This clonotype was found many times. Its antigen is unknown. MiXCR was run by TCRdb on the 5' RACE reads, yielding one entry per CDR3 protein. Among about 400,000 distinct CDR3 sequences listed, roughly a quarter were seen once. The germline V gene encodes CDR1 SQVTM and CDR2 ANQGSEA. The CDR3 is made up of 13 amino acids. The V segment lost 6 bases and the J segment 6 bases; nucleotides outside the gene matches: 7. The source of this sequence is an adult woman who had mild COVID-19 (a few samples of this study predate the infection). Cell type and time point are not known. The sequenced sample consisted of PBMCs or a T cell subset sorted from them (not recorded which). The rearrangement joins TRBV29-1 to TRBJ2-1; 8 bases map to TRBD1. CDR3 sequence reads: CSVTLTGGNEQFF. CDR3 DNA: TGCAGCGTCACCCTAACAGGGGGCAATGAGCAGTTCTTC.